The entry below describes one TCR beta chain. Its antigen is as yet unknown. These data are taken from a study of T cell repertoires in cytomegalovirus infection. Broader study findings: Cumulative public TCR beta family frequency identified CMV carriers with the relevant HLA. Predominance within the ex vivo response was attributable to HLA-C-restricted CMV-specific TCR beta clonotypes.

TCRdb itself ran the reads through MiXCR, one entry per CDR3 protein. The table lists around 900,000 distinct CDR3 sequences, more than 25% of them singletons. Germline CDR1 and CDR2: SGHTA and FQGTGA. V gave up 5 bases and J gave up 0 bases, with 13 bases separating them. CDR3 size: 15 residues. The V gene is TRBV7-3, the J gene TRBJ1-1; possibly TRBD1 for D (5 bases). The specimen was cultured CD8+ T cells from PBMCs, collected from culture after CMV antigen stimulation. The TCR comes from a human donor in good health (CMV status not recorded). Some clones in this sample may be carry-over from other donors' samples. The CDR3 sequence: CASSAPRDLNTEAFF. CDR3 in DNA: TGTGCCAGCAGCGCCCCCAGGGACTTGAACACTGAAGCTTTCTTT.